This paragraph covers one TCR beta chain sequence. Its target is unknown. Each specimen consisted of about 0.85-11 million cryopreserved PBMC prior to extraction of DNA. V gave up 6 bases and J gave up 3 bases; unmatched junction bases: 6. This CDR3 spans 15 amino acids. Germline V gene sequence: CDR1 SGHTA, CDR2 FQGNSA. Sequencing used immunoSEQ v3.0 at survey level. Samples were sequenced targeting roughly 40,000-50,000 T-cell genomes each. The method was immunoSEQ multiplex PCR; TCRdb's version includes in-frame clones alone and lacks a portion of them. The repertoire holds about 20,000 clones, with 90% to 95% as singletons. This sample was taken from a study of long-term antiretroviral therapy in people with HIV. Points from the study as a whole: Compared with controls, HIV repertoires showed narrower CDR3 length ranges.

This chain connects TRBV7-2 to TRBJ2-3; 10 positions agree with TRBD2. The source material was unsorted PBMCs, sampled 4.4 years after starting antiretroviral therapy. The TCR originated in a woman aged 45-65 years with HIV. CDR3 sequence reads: CASRPGLAVTDTQYF. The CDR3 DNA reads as TGTGCCAGCAGACCCGGACTAGCGGTTACAGATACGCAGTATTTT.